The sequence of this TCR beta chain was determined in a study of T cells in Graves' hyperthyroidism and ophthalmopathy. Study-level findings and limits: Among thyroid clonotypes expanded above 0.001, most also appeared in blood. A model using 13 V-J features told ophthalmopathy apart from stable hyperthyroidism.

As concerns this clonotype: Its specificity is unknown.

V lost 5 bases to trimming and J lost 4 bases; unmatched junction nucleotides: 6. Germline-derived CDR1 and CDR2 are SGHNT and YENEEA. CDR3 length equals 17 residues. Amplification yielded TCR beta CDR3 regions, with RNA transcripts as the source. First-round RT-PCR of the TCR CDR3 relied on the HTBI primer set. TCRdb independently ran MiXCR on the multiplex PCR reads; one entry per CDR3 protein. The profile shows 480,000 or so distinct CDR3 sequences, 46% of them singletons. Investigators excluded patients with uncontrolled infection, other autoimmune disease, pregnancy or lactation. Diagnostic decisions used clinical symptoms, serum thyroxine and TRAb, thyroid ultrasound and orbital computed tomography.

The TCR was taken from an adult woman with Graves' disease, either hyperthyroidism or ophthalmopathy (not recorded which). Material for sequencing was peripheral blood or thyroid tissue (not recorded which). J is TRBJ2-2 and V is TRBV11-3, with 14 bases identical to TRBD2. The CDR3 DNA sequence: TGTGCCAGCAGCCTGACGGGACTAGCGGGAGCCACCGGGGAGCTGTTTTTT. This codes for CASSLTGLAGATGELFF. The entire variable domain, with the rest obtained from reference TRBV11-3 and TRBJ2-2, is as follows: EAGVVQSPRYKIIEKKQPVAFWCNPISGHNTLYWYLQNLGQGPELLIRYENEEAVDDSQLPKDRFSAERLKGVDSTLKIQPAELGDSAVYLCASSLTGLAGATGELFFGEGSRLTVL.